This T cell receptor (beta chain) was documented in a study of T cell responses to AZD1222 COVID-19 vaccine. Measured with immunoSEQ multiplex PCR; TCRdb has only the in-frame clones, and not every one. Here the sample spans approximately 150,000 clones, about 90% being singletons. J was trimmed by 4 bases and V by 4 bases; bases with no gene match: 12. CDR3 length equals 16 residues. The germline gives CDR1 SGHKS, CDR2 YYEKEE (reference sequence). The TCR comes from an adult in good health. Sequencing was performed on peripheral blood, taken on day 0 of AZD1222 vaccination. The J gene is TRBJ2-3, the V gene TRBV5-5; 7 bases match TRBD1. The CDR3 region has the DNA TGTGCCAGCAGCATCCTCGAGGGGGCTAATTCAGATACGCAGTATTTT. Amino acid sequence: CASSILEGANSDTQYF.